This T cell receptor (beta chain) was documented in a study of read filtering for tumor transcriptome and immune sequencing. In the study overall: Mean patient age was about 66 years, range roughly 40 to 85; 16 to 20 male, 14 to 15 female. R-ISS stage counts were 8 for I, about 16 for II, six or seven for III. Whole-transcriptome libraries were prepared after DNase treatment.

About this clonotype itself: One junction end does not reproduce the germline sequence, and a read error may be involved.

This CDR3 region has 14 residues. Germline V gene lookup returns CDR1 MNHNS and CDR2 SASEGT. Bone marrow was sampled from every patient at the time of active disease. This library used roughly 430 ng RNA and molecular barcoded adaptors spanning alpha/delta and beta/gamma chains. TCRdb re-called the reads with MiXCR, one entry per CDR3 protein. The sample lists about 39,000 distinct CDR3 sequences, 14% seen once, with 5.5% to 7% in the top ten. The chain has TRBV6-1 and TRBJ1-1; 9 bases match TRBD1. Sequencing was performed on a population of CD138-negative cells sorted from bone marrow. This receptor was identified in a donor at least 40 years old with multiple myeloma. In DNA, the CDR3 is TGTGCCAGCAGTAGACAGGGGGAACTGACTGAAGCTCTCTTT. Protein product: CASSRQGELTEALF.